The rows below give T cell receptor beta chains drawn from one sample of a study of beta chain features in type 1 diabetes. The assay was immunoSEQ multiplex PCR, and TCRdb's table has in-frame clones only and misses some. This sample yields about 340,000 clones, of which 9.3% are seen a single time; 1% belongs to the top ten. The specimen was central memory CD4+ T cells from blood. These receptors all stem from a man younger than 45 with type 1 diabetes. Both conserved end residues are part of each CDR3. D genes are given only for firm matches. Expanded clones are given a class, and other clones once, few, many or no size at all.

J gene,D gene,clone size,V gene,CDR3 protein,CDR3 DNA
TRBJ2-7,NA,NA,TRBV5-1,CASSFQGTYEQYF,TGCGCCAGCAGCTTCCAGGGGACCTACGAGCAGTACTTC
TRBJ2-3,NA,NA,TRBV7-9,CASSYNDRPDTQYF,TGTGCCAGCAGCTACAACGACCGGCCAGATACGCAGTATTTT
TRBJ2-7,NA,few,TRBV4-3,CASSQGLGRDEQYF,TGCGCCAGCAGCCAAGGATTGGGCAGGGACGAGCAGTACTTC
TRBJ2-1,NA,NA,TRBV5-1,CASSLGASSSNNEQFF,TGCGCCAGCAGCCTAGGCGCCTCGTCCAGTAACAATGAGCAGTTCTTC
TRBJ2-3,NA,NA,TRBV11-2,CASSLGPRGTDTQYF,TGTGCCAGCAGCTTAGGCCCACGCGGCACAGATACGCAGTATTTT
TRBJ2-1,TRBD1,few,TRBV5-1,CASSYRQGDEQFF,TGCGCCAGCAGCTACCGACAGGGAGATGAGCAGTTCTTC
TRBJ2-1,NA,NA,TRBV18,CASSEGGAHNEQFF,TGTGCCAGCTCCGAAGGGGGGGCGCACAATGAGCAGTTCTTC
TRBJ2-5,NA,few,TRBV18,CASSPGAGQETQYF,TGTGCCAGCTCACCAGGGGCAGGTCAAGAGACCCAGTACTTC
TRBJ2-5,TRBD2,few,TRBV5-1,CASSLSLAGAEETQYF,TGCGCCAGCAGCTTGTCACTAGCGGGGGCCGAAGAGACCCAGTACTTC
TRBJ2-7,NA,few,TRBV7-2,CASSLVVGTYEQYF,TGTGCCAGCAGCTTAGTGGTAGGAACCTACGAGCAGTACTTC
TRBJ1-1,NA,few,TRBV25-1,CASTSRTKAFF,TGTGCCAGCACTAGTCGGACCAAAGCTTTCTTT
TRBJ2-5,NA,few,TRBV7-9,CASSLWDPRGETQYF,TGTGCCAGCAGCTTATGGGACCCGAGGGGGGAGACCCAGTACTTC
TRBJ2-7,NA,few,TRBV28,CASRGAYEQYF,TGTGCCAGCAGGGGGGCGTACGAGCAGTACTTC
TRBJ2-5,NA,NA,TRBV9,CASSVGGGGETQYF,TGTGCCAGCAGCGTAGGAGGGGGGGGAGAGACCCAGTACTTC
TRBJ1-1,TRBD1,NA,TRBV5-6,CASSPGQGGTEAFF,TGTGCCAGCAGCCCAGGACAGGGCGGCACTGAAGCTTTCTTT
TRBJ2-7,NA,few,TRBV30,CAWSVLADKQYF,TGTGCCTGGAGTGTCTTAGCGGATAAGCAGTACTTC
TRBJ1-5,TRBD1,NA,TRBV18,CASSRGRQGVGQPQHF,TGTGCCAGCTCACGGGGACGGCAGGGGGTTGGGCAGCCCCAGCATTTT
TRBJ2-6,TRBD1,NA,TRBV5-1,CATGQGTGANVLTF,TGCGCCACCGGACAGGGAACTGGGGCCAACGTCCTGACTTTC
TRBJ2-3,NA,NA,TRBV28,CASSSTGVTQYF,TGTGCCAGCAGTTCGACGGGGGTGACGCAGTATTTT
TRBJ1-5,TRBD1,NA,TRBV9,CASSANTGDRAPQHF,TGTGCCAGCAGCGCTAACACAGGGGACAGGGCGCCCCAGCATTTT
TRBJ2-1,TRBD2,few,TRBV7-9,CASSGWGLAGGDEQFF,TGTGCCAGCAGCGGCTGGGGACTAGCGGGGGGTGATGAGCAGTTCTTC
TRBJ2-7,NA,NA,TRBV5-1,CASRAIPSYEQYF,TGCGCCAGCCGGGCTATTCCAAGCTACGAGCAGTACTTC
TRBJ1-1,NA,NA,TRBV29-1,CSSRRGMNTEAFF,TGCAGCTCCCGCAGGGGAATGAACACTGAAGCTTTCTTT
TRBJ2-3,NA,many,TRBV7-2,CASSLALQSDTQYF,TGTGCCAGCAGCTTAGCGTTACAGAGCGATACGCAGTATTTT
TRBJ1-2,NA,NA,TRBV5-1,CASSLVASANYGYTF,TGCGCCAGCAGCTTGGTGGCCTCGGCTAACTATGGCTACACCTTC
TRBJ2-3,NA,NA,TRBV29-1,CSVEEGSVGDTQYF,TGCAGCGTTGAAGAGGGGTCAGTCGGAGATACGCAGTATTTT
TRBJ2-6,TRBD1,few,TRBV19,CASSIWTGADGANVLTF,TGTGCCAGTAGTATATGGACAGGGGCCGATGGGGCCAACGTCCTGACTTTC
TRBJ2-3,NA,few,TRBV7-9,CASSPPATDTQYF,TGTGCCAGCAGCCCCCCGGCAACAGATACGCAGTATTTT
TRBJ2-7,NA,few,TRBV6-5,CASSEGSYEQYF,TGTGCCAGCAGTGAGGGTTCCTACGAGCAGTACTTC